This TCR beta chain was documented in a study of a mutant IDH1 vaccine in newly diagnosed glioma. Background on the study: Treatment recipients were approximately 62% male and around 40% female, and their mean age was roughly 40 years. Antecedent treatment encompassed radiotherapy, temozolomide, or their combination; the majority received both. Study-wide findings and caveats: Altogether, 93.3% of patients exhibited vaccine-induced immune responses.

Measured with immunoSEQ multiplex PCR; TCRdb has only the in-frame clones, and not every one. This table has over 55,000 clones, about 86% appearing once. Described time point: baseline, week 1 (first vaccination visit). Regarding treatment: pre-vaccination baseline after standard-of-care therapy. With respect to this clone: What it binds is unknown.

V dropped 2 bases and J dropped 4 bases, with 8 bases sitting between them. The germline CDR1 and CDR2 sequences are MNHEY and SMNVEV (reference sequence). This CDR3 contains 13 residues. The genes are TRBV27 and TRBJ1-1, with D hard to call. The clonotype was recovered from a woman between 18 and 29 years old with glioma. Some clones in this sample may be carry-over from other donors' samples. The sample here was peripheral blood mononuclear cells (PBMCs), taken from a glioma patient treated with radiotherapy, temozolomide or both. The CDR3 DNA reads as TGTGCCAGCAGTTTAGGGCGCTTCACTGAAGCTTTCTTT. The encoded protein is CASSLGRFTEAFF.